This T cell receptor beta chain is from a study of OX40 agonist ivuxolimab in advanced cancers. The CDR3 loop spans 15 amino acids. The V gene end was trimmed by 5 bases and the J gene end by 3 bases; junction bases not matched to a gene: 9. Germline loops: CDR1 SGHVS, CDR2 FQNEAQ. Clones were sequenced by immunoSEQ multiplex PCR, and TCRdb holds only the in-frame ones, with some missing. The sample includes around 74,000 clones, approximately 85% of them seen just once. This TCR was recovered from an adult with an advanced solid tumor such as melanoma, head and neck, liver or kidney cancer. The sample consisted of CD4+ or CD8+ T cells sorted from blood, taken in a trial of the OX40 agonist ivuxolimab. The V and J genes are TRBV7-8 and TRBJ1-1, with TRBD1 identical over 7 bases. The DNA of the CDR3 is TGTGCCAGCAGCGTTCAGGGGGTTGTAGACACTGAAGCTTTCTTT. Protein sequence: CASSVQGVVDTEAFF.